This T cell receptor (beta chain) was recovered during a study of T cell repertoires and HLA-DP antigens. In the study overall: Alloreactive CD4+ T cells targeted HLA-DP on transduced HeLa. The donors, ranging 18-to-29 to 60-to-69 years, included a couple of males and one female. Whole-study findings and limits: Naive and memory CD4+ repertoires were not analysed separately. Clones undetected before culture averaged 36.3% against one allele and around 50% against the other.

The germline gives CDR1 SGHTA, CDR2 FQGTGA. This CDR3 contains 12 residues. V lost 0 bases, J lost 16 bases, and 13 bases lay in between. Of note for this clone: Its antigen is unidentified.

Data came from immunoSEQ multiplex PCR; TCRdb stores just in-frame clones and leaves some out. The table records roughly 120,000 clones, over 90% of them present only once. This clonotype originated in a woman aged 18-29 years in good health and CMV-seronegative. The chain combines TRBV7-3 with TRBJ2-4, with no clear D. Input material: CD4+ T cells from PBMCs. This CDR3 is CASSLTGLLLYF. DNA of the CDR3: TGTGCCAGCAGCTTAACTGGTCTGCTCTTATACTTC.